This is a list of T cell receptor beta chains from one sample in a study of control samples from healthy donors and cancer patients. The assay was immunoSEQ multiplex PCR, and TCRdb's table has in-frame clones only and misses some. The sample yields tens of thousands of clones, around nine tenths seen once. The sequencing sample was made of PBMCs. These receptors all stem from a man aged 55-75 years with colorectal cancer. The CDR3 runs from the conserved cysteine through the conserved F or W. Fields, in order: D gene, J gene, clone size, V gene, CDR3 protein, CDR3 DNA. D genes are given only for firm matches. For some rows the clone size is stated as once, few or many, or as a class when expanded; others skip it.

.	TRBJ2-3	.	TRBV5-1	CASSRWPRAATDTQYF	TGCGCCAGCAGCCGTTGGCCGAGGGCAGCCACAGATACGCAGTATTTT
.	TRBJ1-2	.	TRBV4-2	CASSQEGRDGYTF	TGTGCCAGCAGCCAAGAGGGCAGGGATGGCTACACCTTC
.	TRBJ1-2	.	TRBV10-3	CAISESTERLDYGYTF	TGTGCCATCAGTGAGTCTACCGAAAGACTGGACTATGGCTACACCTTC
.	TRBJ2-5	.	TRBV11-3	CASSLDSGRETQYF	TGTGCCAGCAGCTTAGATTCGGGTCGGGAGACCCAGTACTTC
.	TRBJ1-4	.	TRBV9	CASSVGSGNEKLFF	TGTGCCAGCAGCGTGGGGTCGGGAAATGAAAAACTGTTTTTT
.	TRBJ2-3	.	TRBV12-3/TRBV12-4	CASSWEYTQYF	TGTGCCAGCAGTTGGGAGTACACGCAGTATTTT
.	TRBJ1-5	.	TRBV4-3	CASSQDLQGPYQPQHF	TGCGCCAGCAGCCAAGATCTTCAGGGGCCATATCAGCCCCAGCATTTT
TRBD2	TRBJ2-3	once	TRBV5-4	CASSLPGLAGAWSTDTQYF	TGTGCCAGCAGCTTGCCGGGACTAGCGGGGGCCTGGAGCACAGATACGCAGTATTTT
.	TRBJ2-2	few	TRBV5-1	CASSLGRGLNTGELFF	TGCGCCAGCAGCTTGGGTAGGGGTCTGAACACCGGGGAGCTGTTTTTT
.	TRBJ2-5	.	TRBV5-1	CASSLGRLYETQYF	TGCGCCAGCAGCTTAGGCAGACTTTACGAGACCCAGTACTTC
TRBD2	TRBJ2-1	.	TRBV6-2/TRBV6-3	CASSPGTSGANEQFF	TGTGCCAGCAGTCCCGGGACTAGCGGGGCCAATGAGCAGTTCTTC
.	TRBJ1-1	.	TRBV5-5	CASSSGTANTEAFF	TGTGCCAGCAGCTCCGGGACGGCTAACACTGAAGCTTTCTTT
.	TRBJ2-5	.	TRBV6-5	CASSLGGLQETQYF	TGTGCCAGCAGTTTGGGGGGCCTCCAAGAGACCCAGTACTTC
.	TRBJ2-1	.	TRBV18	CASSTGRPDGQQFF	TGTGCCAGCTCAACGGGACGGCCTGACGGGCAGCAGTTCTTC
.	TRBJ2-7	.	TRBV2	CASRLGWKYF	TGTGCCAGCAGGTTGGGCTGGAAGTACTTC
TRBD1	TRBJ2-2	.	TRBV28	CASSPGQRTGELFF	TGTGCCAGCAGTCCGGGACAGAGGACCGGGGAGCTGTTTTTT
TRBD1	TRBJ1-2	.	TRBV5-1	CASSLAHLTGVGGYTF	TGCGCCAGCAGCTTGGCCCACCTCACAGGGGTCGGAGGCTACACCTTC
TRBD2	TRBJ2-2	.	TRBV7-2	CASSTLAGGAGELFF	TGTGCCAGCAGCACACTAGCGGGGGGTGCCGGGGAGCTGTTTTTT
.	TRBJ2-7	.	TRBV11-2	CASSTRDTLSYEQYF	TGTGCCAGCAGCACCCGGGACACTTTATCCTACGAGCAGTACTTC
.	TRBJ1-1	.	TRBV28	CASRRGGGTEAFF	TGTGCCAGCAGGAGGGGAGGGGGCACTGAAGCTTTCTTT
.	TRBJ1-1	.	TRBV6-5	CASRGGTEAFF	TGTGCCAGCAGGGGGGGCACTGAAGCTTTCTTT
TRBD1	TRBJ2-7	.	TRBV6-5	CASSRTGGRNEQYF	TGTGCCAGCAGCCGGACAGGGGGCAGGAACGAGCAGTACTTC
.	TRBJ1-4	once	TRBV5-6	CASSLDGGQEKLFF	TGTGCCAGCAGCTTGGATGGGGGTCAGGAAAAACTGTTTTTT
TRBD1	TRBJ2-3	.	TRBV28	CASSSPGQGSTDTQYF	TGTGCCAGCAGTTCTCCGGGACAGGGGAGCACAGATACGCAGTATTTT
.	TRBJ1-2	.	TRBV5-4	CASSLAGSFNYGYTF	TGTGCCAGCAGCTTGGCTGGATCTTTTAACTATGGCTACACCTTC
.	TRBJ1-5	.	TRBV7-2	CASSSVGGSNQPQHF	TGTGCCAGCAGCTCCGTCGGGGGGAGCAATCAGCCCCAGCATTTT
TRBD1	TRBJ2-5	.	TRBV5-4	CASSPRDRLETQYF	TGTGCCAGCAGCCCCCGGGACAGGCTAGAGACCCAGTACTTC
.	TRBJ2-7	once	TRBV5-6	CASSSLVGGGVGEQYF	TGTGCCAGCAGCTCCCTCGTGGGGGGCGGGGTTGGCGAGCAGTACTTC
.	TRBJ2-5	.	TRBV7-3	CASSLTTFRGETQYF	TGTGCCAGCAGCTTAACCACCTTTCGTGGGGAGACCCAGTACTTC
TRBD2	TRBJ2-3	.	TRBV7-9	CASPRRAGTTDTQYF	TGTGCCAGCCCCCGTAGAGCGGGGACCACAGATACGCAGTATTTT
.	TRBJ2-7	once	TRBV5-1	CASSLGQGDEQYF	TGCGCCAGCAGCTTGGGGCAGGGTGACGAGCAGTACTTC
.	TRBJ2-7	.	TRBV7-2	CASSASYEQYF	TGTGCCAGCAGCGCGAGCTACGAGCAGTACTTC
TRBD1	TRBJ1-4	.	TRBV4-3	CASSRTSGQGTEKLFF	TGCGCCAGCAGCCGAACCTCTGGACAGGGGACTGAAAAACTGTTTTTT
.	TRBJ1-3	.	TRBV5-1	CASSPDSSGNTIYF	TGCGCCAGCAGCCCGGACAGCTCTGGAAACACCATATATTTT
TRBD1	TRBJ1-1	.	TRBV7-2	CASSRQGNTEAFF	TGTGCCAGCAGCAGACAGGGGAACACTGAAGCTTTCTTT
.	TRBJ1-1	.	TRBV3-1/TRBV3-2	CASSQDRLNTEAFF	TGTGCCAGCAGCCAAGATAGGTTGAACACTGAAGCTTTCTTT
.	TRBJ2-3	.	TRBV6-5	CASSRTEKGTDTQYF	TGTGCCAGCAGTAGGACAGAGAAGGGCACAGATACGCAGTATTTT